The 14 T cell receptor beta chains below were found in one sample sequenced in a study of tumor-infiltrating lymphocytes in oesophageal squamous cell carcinoma. TCRdb redid the calling of the PCR reads with MiXCR, one entry per CDR3 protein. The repertoire includes roughly 20,000 distinct CDR3 sequences, 36% of them detected once, and 12% sits in the top ten. The sequenced sample consisted of esophageal tumor tissue. The receptor set was obtained from a male donor with esophageal squamous cell carcinoma.

V usage is TRBV12-3 or TRBV12-4 and J usage is TRBJ2-1; maybe TRBD2 (6 bases). The CDR3 spans 14 residues. Trimming stripped 6 bases from V and 0 bases from J, with 9 bases between. The chain's CDR3 is CASRDYSSYNEQFF. Written as DNA, the CDR3 is TGTGCCAGCAGGGACTATAGCTCCTACAATGAGCAGTTCTTC.

This clonotype was picked up many times. The chain couples TRBV27 to TRBJ1-1; D gene uncertain. Germline V gives CDR1 MNHEY, CDR2 SMNVEV (reference sequence). CDR3 length: 13 residues. The germline V and J ends were trimmed by 2 bases and 1 base, with 5 bases remaining between them. In DNA, the CDR3 is TGTGCCAGCAGTTTACGCTCGAACACTGAAGCTTTCTTT. Residues: CASSLRSNTEAFF.

Ten or more counts support this clonotype. The V call is TRBV10-2, the J call TRBJ1-2; the match to TRBD1 covers 7 bases. This CDR3 spans 16 amino acids. The V segment lost 3 bases and the J segment 6 bases; nucleotides outside the gene matches: 13. Per the germline V gene, CDR1 is WSHSY and CDR2 is SAAADI. This CDR3 reads CASSDPLRQGRNGYTF. In DNA form, the CDR3 reads TGCGCCAGCAGTGATCCCCTAAGACAGGGAAGGAATGGCTACACCTTC.

This clonotype was picked up a small number of times. The chain is built from TRBV7-9 and TRBJ2-1; D gene unclear. V lost 2 bases and J lost 5, with 7 bases in between. The CDR3 extends over 13 amino acids. CDR1 and CDR2 from the germline V gene are SEHNR and FQNEAQ (reference sequence). The CDR3: CASSLYSDNEQFF. DNA for the CDR3: TGTGCCAGCAGCTTATACTCTGACAATGAGCAGTTCTTC. The full variable domain, completed using reference TRBV7-9 and TRBJ2-1, is DTGVSQNPRHKITKRGQNVTFRCDPISEHNRLYWYRQTLGQGPEFLTYFQNEAQLEKSRLLSDRFSAERPKGSFSTLEIQRTEQGDSAMYLCASSLYSDNEQFFGPGTRLTVL.

The chain combines TRBV5-6 with TRBJ2-2; perhaps D is TRBD1 or TRBD2 (5 bases each). This CDR3 spans 15 amino acids. V lost 3 bases and J 1 base, leaving 10 bases between the germline ends. Germline loops: CDR1 SGHDT, CDR2 YYEEEE. The CDR3 DNA follows: TGTGCCAGCAGCTCCCTTGGGGGGAACACCGGGGAGCTGTTTTTT. Its translation is CASSSLGGNTGELFF.

This clonotype appeared a single time. The chain couples TRBV7-3 to TRBJ2-7; the match to TRBD1 covers 10 bases. The end of the DNA is better explained by TRBJ2-1, so the J call may be wrong. The length of the CDR3 is 15 residues. The germline V gene has CDR1 SGHTA and CDR2 FQGTGA. CDR3 region: CASSTTGTGDNEQFF. In DNA form, the CDR3 reads TGTGCCAGCAGCACCACCGGGACAGGGGATAATGAGCAGTTCTTC.

This clonotype was seen many times. The chain uses TRBV19 and TRBJ2-2, with TRBD2 matching 10 bases. In germline, CDR1 is LNHDA, CDR2 SQIVND (reference sequence). The CDR3 covers 16 residues. The J segment lost 3 bases and the V segment lost 7 bases, leaving 8 bases of the junction unmatched. As DNA, the CDR3 is TGTGCCAGTACCGGAGGGCTAGCGGGAGACACCGGGGAGCTGTTTTTT. Translated: CASTGGLAGDTGELFF.

By share, this clonotype ranks as medium-sized. The chain is built from TRBV7-2 and TRBJ1-1; a weak D match, TRBD1 (5 bases). Germline V gene lookup returns CDR1 SGHTA and CDR2 FQGNSA. The CDR3 covers 14 residues. V lost 4 bases to trimming and J lost 4 bases, with 13 bases between them. The CDR3 reads CASSSIPGTTEAFF. The CDR3, as DNA: TGTGCCAGCAGCTCAATACCGGGGACCACTGAAGCTTTCTTT.

V and J are TRBV7-3 and TRBJ2-5; D is unclear. The DNA end is more similar to TRBJ2-1, so the J call may be wrong. Germline V gives CDR1 SGHTA, CDR2 FQGTGA. CDR3 length: 14 residues. The DNA of the CDR3 is TGTGCCAGCAGCTCCGAGCCCGCATGGAATGAGCAGTTCTTC. Translation: CASSSEPAWNEQFF.

The table lists this clonotype with a few counts. V gene TRBV20-1 combines with J gene TRBJ2-7, with TRBD2 matching 10 bases. Looked up from germline, CDR1 is DFQATT and CDR2 is SNEGSKA (reference sequence). V was pared by 4 bases and J by 5 bases, with 2 bases of the junction left unmatched. The CDR3 consists of 12 residues. The CDR3 sequence: CSATSGRDEQYF. Written as DNA, the CDR3 is TGCAGTGCTACTAGCGGGAGAGACGAGCAGTACTTC.

The chain employs TRBV2 and TRBJ1-1, with 8 bases fitting TRBD1. CDR3 length equals 14 residues. The junction had 5 bases not matched to a gene; V was cut back by 2 bases and J by 6 bases. Per germline, CDR1 SNHLY and CDR2 FYNNEI. CDR3 sequence: CASSETRGQAEAFF. The CDR3 DNA is TGTGCCAGCAGTGAAACCAGGGGGCAGGCTGAAGCTTTCTTT.

There are a few counts of this clonotype. This chain links TRBV28 with TRBJ2-3; 7 bases line up with TRBD2. V lost 4 bases to trimming and J lost 14 bases; unmatched junction nucleotides: 15. The germline V gene encodes CDR1 MDHEN and CDR2 SYDVKM. The CDR3 totals 14 residues. This CDR3 is CASSSGTNTGELYF. The CDR3 DNA reads as TGTGCCAGCAGTTCCGGGACTAACACCGGGGAGCTGTATTTT.

The chain has TRBV20-1 and TRBJ2-5, with a weak D call TRBD2 (5 bases). TRBJ2-7 explains the end of the DNA better; the J call may be wrong. CDR3 length: 15 residues. In germline, CDR1 is DFQATT, CDR2 SNEGSKA (reference sequence). CDR3 region: CSARSRTLSSYEQYF. Written as DNA, the CDR3 is TGCAGTGCTAGAAGCAGGACTCTTAGCTCCTACGAGCAGTACTTC.

The CDR3 reads CASRLTSGTYNEQFF. CDR3 bases: TGTGCCAGTAGATTGACTAGCGGGACCTACAATGAGCAGTTCTTC. The chain combines TRBV19 with TRBJ2-5; 11 positions match TRBD2. The J call could be wrong; TRBJ2-1 is a better fit for the DNA end. This CDR3 region has 15 residues. CDR1 is LNHDA and CDR2 is SQIVND in the germline V gene (reference sequence).